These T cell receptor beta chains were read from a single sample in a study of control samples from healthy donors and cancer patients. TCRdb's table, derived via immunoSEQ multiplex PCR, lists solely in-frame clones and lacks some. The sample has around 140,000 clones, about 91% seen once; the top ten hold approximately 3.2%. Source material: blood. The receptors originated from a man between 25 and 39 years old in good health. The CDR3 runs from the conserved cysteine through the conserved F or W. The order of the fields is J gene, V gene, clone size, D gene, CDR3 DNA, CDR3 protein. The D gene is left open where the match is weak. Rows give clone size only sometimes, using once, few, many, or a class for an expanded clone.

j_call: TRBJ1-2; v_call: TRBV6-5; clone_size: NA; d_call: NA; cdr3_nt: TGTGCCAGCAGGGCCGGGACGGCTAACTATGGCTACACCTTC; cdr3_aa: CASRAGTANYGYTF
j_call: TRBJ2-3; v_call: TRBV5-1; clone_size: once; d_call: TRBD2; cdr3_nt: TGCGCCAGCAGCTTTGGACTAGCGGGAGATACGCAGTATTTT; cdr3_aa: CASSFGLAGDTQYF
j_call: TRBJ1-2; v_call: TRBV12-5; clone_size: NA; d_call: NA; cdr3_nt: TGTGCTAGTGGGGCCAGGGAGGCTCTCTATGGCTACACCTTC; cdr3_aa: CASGAREALYGYTF
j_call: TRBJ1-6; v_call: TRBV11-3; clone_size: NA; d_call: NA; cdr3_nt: TGTGCCAGCAGCGTTAGGCTCTCCTATAATTCACCCCTCCACTTT; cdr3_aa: CASSVRLSYNSPLHF
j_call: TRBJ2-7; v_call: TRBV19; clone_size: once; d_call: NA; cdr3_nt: TGTGCCAGTAGTATCACCCCTACTGGGGGTTATAGTGAGCAGTACTTC; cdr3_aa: CASSITPTGGYSEQYF
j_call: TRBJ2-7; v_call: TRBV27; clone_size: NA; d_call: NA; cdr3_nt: TGTGCCAGCAGTCCGTCCGGGCGCTACGAGCAGTACTTC; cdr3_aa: CASSPSGRYEQYF
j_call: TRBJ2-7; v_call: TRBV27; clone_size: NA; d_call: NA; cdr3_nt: TGTGCCAGCAGTTTAAGAGGGGGGTGGCATCACGAGCAGTACTTC; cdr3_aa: CASSLRGGWHHEQYF
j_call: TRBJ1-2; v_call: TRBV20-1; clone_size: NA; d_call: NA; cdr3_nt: TGCAGTGCTAGTACCCGGGTTAACTATGGCTACACCTTC; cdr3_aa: CSASTRVNYGYTF
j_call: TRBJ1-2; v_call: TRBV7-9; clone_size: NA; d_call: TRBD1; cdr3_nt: TGTGCCAGCAGCCCCGGGACAGGGAGGATGTATGGCTACACCTTC; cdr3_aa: CASSPGTGRMYGYTF
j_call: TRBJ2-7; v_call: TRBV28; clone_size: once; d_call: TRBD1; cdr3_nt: TGTGCCAGCAGTTTCAGGACAGGGTCCAACGAGCAGTACTTC; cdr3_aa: CASSFRTGSNEQYF
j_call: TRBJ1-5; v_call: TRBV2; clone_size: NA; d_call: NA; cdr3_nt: TGTGCCAGCATACGCGACATGGAACAGCCCCAGCATTTT; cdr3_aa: CASIRDMEQPQHF
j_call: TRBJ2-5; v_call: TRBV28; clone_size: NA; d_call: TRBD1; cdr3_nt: TGTGCCAGCAGTTTCGATAGGACAGGGTTCGGAGAGACCCAGTACTTC; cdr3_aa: CASSFDRTGFGETQYF
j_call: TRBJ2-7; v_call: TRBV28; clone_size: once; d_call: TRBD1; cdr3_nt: TGTGCCAGCAGCACTAACAGGGGGCTCTGGGAGCAGTACTTC; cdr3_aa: CASSTNRGLWEQYF
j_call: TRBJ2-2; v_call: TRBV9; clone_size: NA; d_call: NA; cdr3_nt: TGTGCCAGCAGCCCAAACACCGGGGAGCTGTTTTTT; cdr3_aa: CASSPNTGELFF
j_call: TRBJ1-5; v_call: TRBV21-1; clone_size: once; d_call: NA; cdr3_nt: TGTGCCAGCAGCAAAAAGGGGATCCAGGGGGCTAAAACTCAGCCCCAGCATTTT; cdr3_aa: CASSKKGIQGAKTQPQHF
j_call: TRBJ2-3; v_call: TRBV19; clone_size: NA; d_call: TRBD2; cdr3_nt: TGTGCCAGTAGTATAGCTGGTAGCGGGGGGGTCACGGTTACGCAGTATTTT; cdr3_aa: CASSIAGSGGVTVTQYF
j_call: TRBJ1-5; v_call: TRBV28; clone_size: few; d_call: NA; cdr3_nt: TGTGCCAGCAGTTCTAACGGGGGGCAGAATCAGCCCCAGCATTTT; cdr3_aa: CASSSNGGQNQPQHF
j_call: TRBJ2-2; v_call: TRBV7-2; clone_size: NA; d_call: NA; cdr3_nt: TGTGCCAGCAGCTTAAAACAGAACACCGGGGAGCTGTTTTTT; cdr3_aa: CASSLKQNTGELFF
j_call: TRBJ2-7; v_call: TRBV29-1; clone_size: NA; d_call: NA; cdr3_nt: TGCAGCGTTGGGACACTGAAAGTCGACGAGCAGTACTTC; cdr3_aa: CSVGTLKVDEQYF
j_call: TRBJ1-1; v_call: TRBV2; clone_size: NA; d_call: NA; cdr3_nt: TGTGCCAGCACCGCAGACAGGACCAAAGCTTTCTTT; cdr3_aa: CASTADRTKAFF
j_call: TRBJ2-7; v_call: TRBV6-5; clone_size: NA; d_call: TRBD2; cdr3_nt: TGTGCCAGCAGTTACTCGAGGGCTAGCGGGGCTAACGAGCAGTACTTC; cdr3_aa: CASSYSRASGANEQYF
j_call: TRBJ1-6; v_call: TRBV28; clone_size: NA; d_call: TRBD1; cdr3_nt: TGTGCCAGCAGTTTACCAAGGGGGCTCGCGGATTCACCCCTCCACTTT; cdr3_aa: CASSLPRGLADSPLHF
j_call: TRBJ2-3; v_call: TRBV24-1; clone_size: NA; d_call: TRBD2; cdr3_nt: TGTGCCACCAGTGACCAGAAAGCGGGGGGTAGCACAGATACGCAGTATTTT; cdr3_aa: CATSDQKAGGSTDTQYF
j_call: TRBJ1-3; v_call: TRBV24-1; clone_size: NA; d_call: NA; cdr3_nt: TGTGCGTACGACGAGGAAAACACCATATATTTT; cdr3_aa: CAYDEENTIYF
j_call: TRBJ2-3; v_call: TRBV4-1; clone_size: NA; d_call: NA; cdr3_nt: TGCGCCAGCAGCCAAGTTCGGGAAAGCACAGATACGCAGTATTTT; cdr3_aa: CASSQVRESTDTQYF
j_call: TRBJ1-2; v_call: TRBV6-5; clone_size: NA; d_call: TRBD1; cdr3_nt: TGTGCCAGCACAGGGGGTGGTTATGGCTACACCTTC; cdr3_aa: CASTGGGYGYTF